One sample yielded the 7 T cell receptor beta chains listed below, sequenced in a study of cytomegalovirus exposure and HLA in healthy donors. The table came from immunoSEQ multiplex PCR; TCRdb's copy has only in-frame clones and leaves some out. The table has 100,000 to 150,000 clones, 70% to 90% seen once. Material for sequencing was PBMCs. These receptors were taken from a woman in her twenties or thirties in good health and CMV-seronegative.

Regarding this clone: No DNA is shown, since the ends of the CDR3 on it are uncertain; the CDR3 is the one TCRdb lists. The CDR3: CASSKFGKGAYGYTF. The chain recombines TRBV21-1 with TRBJ1-2; the table's D gene call, TRBD1, was not cross checked with the DNA. TRBV21-1 is a known pseudogene. The CDR3 comprises 15 residues, both ends counted.

The chain couples TRBV5-4 to TRBJ1-1; 8 bases fit TRBD1. The CDR3 runs to 15 residues. The V gene end was trimmed by 3 bases and the J gene end by 4 bases; junction bases not matched to a gene: 8. Germline lookup yields CDR1 SGHNT and CDR2 YYREEE (reference sequence). In DNA, the CDR3 is TGTGCCAGCAGCTCTGGACAGGGCCTGGCCACTGAAGCTTTCTTT. Its protein product is CASSSGQGLATEAFF.

The V call is TRBV27, the J call TRBJ2-7; tentatively, D is TRBD1 (6 bases). Germline values: CDR1 MNHEY, CDR2 SMNVEV (reference sequence). This CDR3 is built from 16 residues. V was pared by 5 bases and J by 5 bases, with 22 bases between. This chain's CDR3 is CASSKTPGHSIHEQYF. The CDR3 DNA follows: TGTGCCAGCAGTAAGACCCCGGGACATTCTATCCACGAGCAGTACTTC.

This clone was observed a handful of times. The chain couples TRBV29-1 to TRBJ2-3, with 8 nucleotides matching TRBD1. Germline V gives CDR1 SQVTM, CDR2 ANQGSEA. The CDR3 covers 18 residues. Trimming at V came to 4 bases and at J to 3 bases, leaving 18 bases not matched to a gene. The CDR3 DNA sequence: TGCAGCGTTGTAAGCCCTCCGCAGGGGGCTATCAGGACAGATACGCAGTATTTT. It codes for CSVVSPPQGAIRTDTQYF.

This chain connects TRBV5-4 to TRBJ2-5; tentatively, D is TRBD1 (5 bases). Germline V gene sequence: CDR1 SGHNT, CDR2 YYREEE (reference sequence). CDR3 length: 15 residues. V lost 4 bases and J 2 bases, leaving 15 bases between the germline ends. The CDR3 bases are TGTGCCAGCAGCCTCCCTGGGGCCCTACAAGAGACCCAGTACTTC. Protein: CASSLPGALQETQYF.

This chain connects TRBV7-8 to TRBJ2-2, with TRBD2 matching 12 bases. The V and J ends lost 5 bases and 7 bases, in that order; junction bases with no gene match: 11. CDR3 length: 17 residues. Germline CDR1 is SGHVS and CDR2 is FQNEAQ. CDR3 sequence reads: CASSVTLAGGRSGELFF. The CDR3 nucleotides are TGTGCCAGCAGCGTAACCCTAGCGGGGGGGCGGAGCGGGGAGCTGTTTTTT.

The chain couples TRBV5-1 to TRBJ1-1; 10 nucleotides align to TRBD1. CDR3 size: 13 residues. Trimming removed 4 bases from V and 4 bases from J; junction bases left unmatched: 1. The V gene's germline CDR1 is SGHRS and CDR2 YFSETQ. In DNA form, the CDR3 reads TGCGCCAGCAGCCGGACAGGGGGCACTGAAGCTTTCTTT. Its translation: CASSRTGGTEAFF.